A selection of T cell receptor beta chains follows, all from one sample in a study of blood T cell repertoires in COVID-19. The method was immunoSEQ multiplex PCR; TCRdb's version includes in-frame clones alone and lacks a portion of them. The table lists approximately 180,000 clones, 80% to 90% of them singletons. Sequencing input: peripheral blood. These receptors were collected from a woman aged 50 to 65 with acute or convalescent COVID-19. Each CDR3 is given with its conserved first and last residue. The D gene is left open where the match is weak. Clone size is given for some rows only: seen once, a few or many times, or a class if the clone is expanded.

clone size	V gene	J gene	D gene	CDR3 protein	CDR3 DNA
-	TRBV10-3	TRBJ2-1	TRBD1	CATATKGTGPPYSYNEQFF	TGTGCCACGGCAACCAAGGGGACAGGTCCACCTTACTCCTACAATGAGCAGTTCTTC
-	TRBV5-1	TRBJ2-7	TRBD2	CASSLGRLAGVQQYF	TGCGCCAGCAGCTTGGGGAGACTAGCGGGAGTTCAGCAGTACTTC
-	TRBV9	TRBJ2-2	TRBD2	CASRDGTSGRGAGELFF	TGTGCCAGCAGGGACGGGACTAGCGGGAGAGGGGCCGGGGAGCTGTTTTTT
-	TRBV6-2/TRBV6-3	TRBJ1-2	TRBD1	CASSFDRGSNYGYTF	TGTGCCAGCAGTTTCGACAGGGGTTCTAACTATGGCTACACCTTC
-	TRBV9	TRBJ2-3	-	CASSRDLAKDTQYF	TGTGCCAGCAGCAGGGATTTAGCGAAGGATACGCAGTATTTT
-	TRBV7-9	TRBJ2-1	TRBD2	CASSPRLAGSNEQFF	TGTGCCAGCAGCCCGAGACTAGCGGGGTCCAATGAGCAGTTCTTC
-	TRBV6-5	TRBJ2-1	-	CASSFGSGNEQFF	TGTGCCAGCAGTTTCGGGAGCGGGAATGAGCAGTTCTTC
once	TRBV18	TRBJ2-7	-	CASSPPSGGLYEQYF	TGTGCCAGCTCACCACCGTCAGGGGGGCTCTACGAGCAGTACTTC
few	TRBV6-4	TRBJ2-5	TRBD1	CASSDKGQAVTQYF	TGTGCCAGCAGTGACAAGGGACAGGCTGTGACCCAGTACTTC
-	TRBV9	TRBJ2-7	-	CASSVGQAAYEQYF	TGTGCCAGCAGCGTGGGGCAGGCGGCCTACGAGCAGTACTTC
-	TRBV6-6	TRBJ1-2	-	CASSYDYRGYTF	TGTGCCAGCAGTTACGACTATCGAGGCTACACCTTC
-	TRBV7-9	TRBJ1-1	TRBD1	CATPGQGGNTEAFF	TGTGCCACCCCGGGACAGGGGGGGAACACTGAAGCTTTCTTT
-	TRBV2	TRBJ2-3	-	CASSEAAGTQYF	TGTGCCAGCAGTGAAGCGGCAGGGACGCAGTATTTT
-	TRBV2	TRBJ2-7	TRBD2	CASSEPDYRTSGFSYEQYF	TGTGCCAGCAGTGAACCGGATTACCGGACTAGCGGGTTTTCCTACGAGCAGTACTTC
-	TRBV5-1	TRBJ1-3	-	CASAGGDPFGNTIYF	TGCGCCAGCGCGGGGGGTGACCCCTTTGGAAACACCATATATTTT
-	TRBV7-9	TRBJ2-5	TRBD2	CASSKGLAGETQYF	TGTGCCAGCAGCAAGGGACTAGCGGGAGAGACCCAGTACTTC
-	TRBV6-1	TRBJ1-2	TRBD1	CASSGYFRQGLNGYTF	TGTGCCAGCAGTGGATATTTCAGACAGGGATTGAATGGCTACACCTTC
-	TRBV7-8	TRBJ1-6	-	CASSLEQVYNSPLHF	TGTGCCAGCAGCTTAGAACAGGTCTATAATTCACCCCTCCACTTT
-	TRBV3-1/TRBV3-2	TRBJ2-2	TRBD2	CASSQVLGLAGRLELFF	TGTGCCAGCAGCCAAGTGTTGGGACTAGCCGGGCGTTTGGAGCTGTTTTTT
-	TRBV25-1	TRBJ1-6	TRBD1	CASSEQGANSPLHF	TGTGCCAGCAGTGAACAGGGGGCGAATTCACCCCTCCACTTT
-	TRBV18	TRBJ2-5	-	CASSPNSQETQYF	TGTGCCAGCTCACCAAACTCCCAAGAGACCCAGTACTTC
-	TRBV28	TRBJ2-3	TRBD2	CASSLSNLAGGRGTQYF	TGTGCCAGCAGTTTATCCAACTTAGCGGGGGGGCGGGGTACGCAGTATTTT
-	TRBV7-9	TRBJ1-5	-	CASSSNSNQPQHF	TGTGCCAGCAGTTCCAATAGCAATCAGCCCCAGCATTTT
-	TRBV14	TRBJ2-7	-	CASSQLGAYEQYF	TGTGCCAGCAGCCAATTAGGGGCATACGAGCAGTACTTC
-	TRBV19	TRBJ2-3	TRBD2	CASSRGTGTRITDTQYF	TGTGCCAGTAGTCGTGGGACCGGGACTAGAATAACAGATACGCAGTATTTT
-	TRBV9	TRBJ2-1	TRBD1	CASRGVRTGLDEQFF	TGTGCCAGCAGGGGGGTCCGGACAGGGCTCGATGAGCAGTTCTTC
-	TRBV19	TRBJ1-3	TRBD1	CASRTTGTGGNTIYF	TGTGCCAGTAGGACGACCGGGACAGGGGGAAACACCATATATTTT
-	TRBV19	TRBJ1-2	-	CASSIPGNYGYTF	TGTGCCAGTAGTATCCCGGGTAACTATGGCTACACCTTC
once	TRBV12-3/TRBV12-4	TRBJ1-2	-	CASSLIGSGYTF	TGTGCCAGCAGTTTAATTGGCTCCGGCTACACCTTC
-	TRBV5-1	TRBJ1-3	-	CASSLAGSSGNTIYF	TGCGCCAGCAGCTTGGCAGGCAGCTCTGGAAACACCATATATTTT
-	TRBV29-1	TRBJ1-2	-	CSATGSGIHGYTF	TGCAGCGCCACTGGATCGGGGATCCATGGCTACACCTTC
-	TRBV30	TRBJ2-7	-	CAWSLGLNEQYF	TGTGCCTGGAGTTTGGGGCTTAACGAGCAGTACTTC
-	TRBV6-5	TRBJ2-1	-	CASTQGPSGRDEQFF	TGTGCCAGCACCCAGGGGCCTTCGGGGAGGGATGAGCAGTTCTTC
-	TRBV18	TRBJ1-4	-	CASSEWGGENEKLFF	TGTGCCAGCTCGGAGTGGGGGGGTGAAAATGAAAAACTGTTTTTT
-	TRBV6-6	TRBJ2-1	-	CASRDSVVREQFF	TGTGCCAGCCGGGACTCCGTCGTGAGAGAGCAGTTCTTC
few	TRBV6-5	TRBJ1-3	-	CASRRQSSGNTIYF	TGTGCCAGCCGCAGGCAAAGCTCTGGAAACACCATATATTTT
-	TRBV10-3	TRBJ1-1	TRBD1	CAIRGDRDPNTEAFF	TGTGCCATCAGGGGGGACAGGGATCCGAACACTGAAGCTTTCTTT
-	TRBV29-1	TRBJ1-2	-	CSVGGFNYGYTF	TGCAGCGTTGGGGGCTTTAACTATGGCTACACCTTC
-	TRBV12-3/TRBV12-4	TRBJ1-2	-	CASSFREGYTF	TGTGCCAGCAGTTTCAGGGAAGGCTACACCTTC
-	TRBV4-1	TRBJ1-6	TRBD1	CASSPGTGQSPLHF	TGCGCCAGCAGCCCGGGGACAGGGCAATCGCCCCTCCACTTT
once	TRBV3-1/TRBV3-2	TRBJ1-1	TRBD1	CASSQRGPGAFF	TGTGCCAGCAGCCAAAGGGGGCCGGGAGCTTTCTTT
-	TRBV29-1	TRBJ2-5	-	CSESLALQETQYF	TGCAGCGAGTCACTAGCCCTCCAAGAGACCCAGTACTTC
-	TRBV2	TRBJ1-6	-	CASSDRRAVYSPLHF	TGTGCCAGCAGTGATAGGCGGGCAGTCTATTCACCCCTCCACTTT
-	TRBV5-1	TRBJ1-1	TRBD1	CASSARTGDSEAFF	TGCGCCAGCAGCGCTAGGACAGGGGATTCTGAAGCTTTCTTT
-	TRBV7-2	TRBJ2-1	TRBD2	CASSPSGNSYNEQFF	TGTGCCAGCAGCCCTAGCGGAAACTCCTACAATGAGCAGTTCTTC
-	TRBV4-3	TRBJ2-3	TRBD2	CASSQDPSGGTDTQYF	TGCGCCAGCAGCCAAGATCCTAGCGGGGGCACAGATACGCAGTATTTT
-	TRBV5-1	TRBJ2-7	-	CASSLDWGRLDEQYF	TGCGCCAGCAGCTTGGATTGGGGGCGACTTGACGAGCAGTACTTC
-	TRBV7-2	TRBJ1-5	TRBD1	CASSLVGTGPNQPQHF	TGTGCCAGCAGCTTAGTTGGGACAGGGCCAAATCAGCCCCAGCATTTT